Below are 21 T cell receptor beta chains sequenced from a single sample in a study of neurological immune-mediated disorders. TCRdb fed the 5' RACE reads into MiXCR, producing one record per CDR3 protein. Seen here are 50,000 to 65,000 distinct CDR3 sequences, around 4% observed once, and the top ten hold 1.5% to 2%. The sequenced sample was PBMCs. The receptor set was obtained from a man aged 25-45 years with multiple sclerosis.

This clonotype was counted many times. The chain links TRBV27 to TRBJ2-7; possibly TRBD2 for D (5 bases). Per the germline V gene, CDR1 is MNHEY and CDR2 is SMNVEV (reference sequence). This CDR3 has 14 amino acids. Trimming took off 5 bases at V and 6 bases at J, with 17 bases between the two ends. This chain's CDR3 is CASSISGNPLEQYF. The CDR3 DNA is TGTGCCAGCAGTATCTCCGGGAACCCCCTCGAGCAGTACTTC.

This clonotype was seen at least ten times. V is TRBV12-3 or TRBV12-4 and J is TRBJ2-2; no firm D call. V lost 6 bases and J lost 2, with 10 bases in between. This CDR3 has 14 amino acids. The CDR3 protein is CASRLGLNTGELFF. The CDR3, as DNA: TGTGCCAGCAGACTGGGCCTCAACACCGGGGAGCTGTTTTTT.

In its sample, this clonotype was seen many times. V usage is TRBV2 and J usage is TRBJ2-2, with TRBD2 matching 11 bases. Trimming at V came to 5 bases and at J to 0 bases, leaving 5 bases not matched to a gene. The CDR3 has 17 residues. Per the germline V gene, CDR1 is SNHLY and CDR2 is FYNNEI. CDR3 loop: CASSPGTSGTNTGELFF. For the CDR3, the DNA is TGTGCCAGCAGTCCTGGGACTAGCGGAACGAACACCGGGGAGCTGTTTTTT.

This clonotype was seen repeatedly, ten times or more. The chain uses TRBV5-1 and TRBJ2-7; D tentatively reads TRBD1 or TRBD2 (5 bases each). This CDR3 is built from 14 residues. Germline V CDR1 and CDR2: SGHRS, YFSETQ. Trimming removed 5 bases from V and 3 bases from J, with 15 bases in between. This chain's CDR3 is CASRYRDVSYEQYF. Here the CDR3 DNA reads TGCGCCAGCAGATACCGGGACGTCAGCTACGAGCAGTACTTC.

This clonotype was counted at least ten times. V and J are TRBV11-2 and TRBJ2-2; tentative D call: TRBD2 (6 bases). The length of the CDR3 is 18 residues. Trimming left V 4 bases short and J 0 bases short, with 18 bases between. CDR1 and CDR2 (germline): SGHAT, FQNNGV. This CDR3 is CASSSYGGRVTNTGELFF. The CDR3 DNA follows: TGTGCCAGCAGCTCCTATGGGGGGAGAGTGACGAACACCGGGGAGCTGTTTTTT.

This clonotype was counted a few times. CDR3 in amino acids: CAWSATGNEQFF. CDR3 coding DNA: TGTGCCTGGAGTGCGACAGGCAATGAGCAGTTCTTC. The chain uses TRBV30 and TRBJ2-1, with D possibly matching TRBD1 (6 bases). In germline, CDR1 is GTSNPN, CDR2 SVGIG (reference sequence). This CDR3 spans 12 amino acids. V shed 1 base and J shed 6 bases, with 7 bases lying between them. Supplemented by reference TRBV30 and TRBJ2-1, the full variable domain reads SQTIHQWPATLVQPVGSPLSLECTVEGTSNPNLYWYRQAAGRGLQLLFYSVGIGQISSEVPQNLSASRPQDRQFILSSKKLLLSDSGFYLCAWSATGNEQFFGPGTRLTVL.

The rearrangement uses TRBV5-4 and TRBJ1-2; 8 nucleotides align to TRBD1. V shed 3 bases and J 0 bases; nucleotides not matched to a gene: 1. Germline CDR1 and CDR2: SGHNT and YYREEE (reference sequence). CDR3 length: 14 amino acids. For the CDR3, the DNA is TGTGCCAGCAGCTCGGGACAGGCTAACTATGGCTACACCTTC. Encoded protein: CASSSGQANYGYTF.

This clonotype was observed at least ten times. V and J are TRBV9 and TRBJ2-1; D is uncertain. Germline CDR1 reads SGDLS; CDR2 reads YYNGEE. The CDR3 length is 13 residues. Trimming took off 1 base at V and 0 bases at J, with 2 bases between the two ends. CDR3 sequence (DNA): TGTGCCAGCAGCGTAACCTCCTACAATGAGCAGTTCTTC. Amino acids: CASSVTSYNEQFF. The full variable domain, with the rest looked up from reference TRBV9 and TRBJ2-1, is DSGVTQTPKHLITATGQRVTLRCSPRSGDLSVYWYQQSLDQGLQFLIQYYNGEERAKGNILERFSAQQFPDLHSELNLSSLELGDSALYFCASSVTSYNEQFFGPGTRLTVL.

The chain links TRBV29-1 to TRBJ1-2; 7 bases map to TRBD1. Trimming took 5 bases from V and 4 from J; bases not matched to a gene: 13. CDR1 and CDR2 (germline): SQVTM, ANQGSEA. The CDR3 has 15 amino acids. DNA of the CDR3: TGCAGCGTTAGGTTGGGGACAGCCGGACTCTATGGCTACACCTTC. Residues: CSVRLGTAGLYGYTF.

This clonotype was seen many times. This chain joins TRBV20-1 and TRBJ1-1; D is ambiguous. The CDR3 covers 15 residues. Germline V CDR1 and CDR2: DFQATT, SNEGSKA (reference sequence). V shed 2 bases and J shed 5 bases, with 18 bases lying between them. The CDR3 is CSARSPQFSSTEAFF. The DNA of the CDR3 is TGCAGTGCTAGATCCCCCCAATTTTCTTCGACTGAAGCTTTCTTT.

Notes on this clonotype: A much larger clone differs from this one at a single base, so this may be a read error. This rearrangement joins TRBV12-3 or TRBV12-4 to TRBJ2-7; no reliable D call. The CDR3 totals 13 residues. The CDR3 is CASSDDQSYEQCF. The CDR3 DNA sequence: TGTGCCAGCAGTGATGACCAGTCCTACGAGCAGTGCTTC.

This clonotype was seen ten or more times. The chain links TRBV7-2 to TRBJ1-1; D gene ambiguous. V was pared by 1 base and J by 0 bases, with 9 bases between. Germline V gene lookup returns CDR1 SGHTA and CDR2 FQGNSA. CDR3 length: 15 residues. CDR3 region: CASSLVPTVNTEAFF. Here the CDR3 DNA reads TGTGCCAGCAGCTTAGTGCCGACGGTGAACACTGAAGCTTTCTTT.

This clonotype was detected many times. The rearrangement uses TRBV20-1 and TRBJ1-2; 7 positions agree with TRBD1. Germline values: CDR1 DFQATT, CDR2 SNEGSKA (reference sequence). The CDR3 has 12 residues. Trimming took 3 bases from V and 8 from J; bases not matched to a gene: 6. The CDR3 nucleotides read TGCAGTGCTAGGGAGGGGGCGAGCGGCTACACCTTC. It codes for CSAREGASGYTF.

This clonotype was counted many times. The CDR3 protein is CSVKAPGRTEAFF. The CDR3 DNA reads TGCAGCGTAAAGGCTCCAGGACGAACTGAAGCTTTCTTT. V and J are TRBV29-1 and TRBJ1-1; D unresolved. Trimming stripped 6 bases from V and 5 bases from J, with 16 bases between. Germline loops: CDR1 SQVTM, CDR2 ANQGSEA. This CDR3 spans 13 amino acids.

This clonotype was detected ten times or more. J is TRBJ2-5 and V is TRBV4-1, with TRBD2 matching over 9 bases. Trimming took 2 bases from V and 5 from J; bases not matched to a gene: 6. The germline gives CDR1 MGHRA, CDR2 YSYEKL. This CDR3 is built from 15 residues. CDR3 amino acids: CASSQPGLAGETQYF. As DNA, the CDR3 is TGCGCCAGCAGCCAACCGGGGCTAGCGGGGGAGACCCAGTACTTC.

This clonotype was seen many times. The chain joins TRBV9 to TRBJ2-2; 7 bases are a match to TRBD2. CDR1 and CDR2 (germline): SGDLS, YYNGEE. The CDR3 covers 15 residues. The V segment lost 3 bases and the J segment 2 bases; nucleotides outside the gene matches: 4. The DNA of the CDR3 is TGTGCCAGCAGCGGGGCTAGCGGTAACACCGGGGAGCTGTTTTTT. It translates to CASSGASGNTGELFF.

This clonotype was observed at least ten times. The chain recombines TRBV9 with TRBJ2-7; the D gene is possibly TRBD2 (7 bases). Germline values: CDR1 SGDLS, CDR2 YYNGEE. The CDR3 is made up of 15 amino acids. The V and J ends lost 0 bases and 2 bases respectively, with 12 bases between them. This CDR3 reads CASSVAGGQAYEQYF. The CDR3 bases are TGTGCCAGCAGCGTAGCCGGGGGGCAGGCCTACGAGCAGTACTTC.

This clonotype was detected many times. This sequence joins TRBV5-8 and TRBJ2-1, with 13 bases that match TRBD2. J gave up 6 bases and V 2 bases, and 8 bases lay outside the gene matches. There are 17 residues in the CDR3. Germline V gene sequence: CDR1 SGHTS, CDR2 YDEGEE. CDR3 sequence: CASSLQLAGGPTNEQFF. Written as DNA, the CDR3 is TGTGCCAGCAGCTTACAACTAGCGGGGGGGCCTACCAATGAGCAGTTCTTC.

This clonotype was seen many times. The rearrangement uses TRBV6-8 and TRBJ2-7; possible D gene TRBD1, 6 bases. The CDR3 is 18 residues long. With 7 bases removed from V and 1 base from J, the gap between germline ends came to 26 bases. Germline CDR1 is MNHGY and CDR2 is SAAAGT. CDR3 region: CASTRGKLGDHSSYEQYF. CDR3 nucleotides: TGTGCCAGCACGAGGGGGAAACTCGGGGACCACTCTTCCTACGAGCAGTACTTC.

This clonotype was picked up many times. V is TRBV9 and J is TRBJ2-7, with 12 bases identical to TRBD2. Trimming took 2 bases from V and 1 from J; bases not matched to a gene: 1. The CDR3 is 15 amino acids. Germline CDR1 reads SGDLS; CDR2 reads YYNGEE. The CDR3 here is CASSVTSGRSYEQYF. CDR3 nucleotides: TGTGCCAGCAGCGTCACTAGCGGGAGGTCCTACGAGCAGTACTTC.

The sample holds many counts of this clonotype. This rearrangement joins TRBV7-9 to TRBJ1-3; a possible D gene is TRBD1 (5 bases). CDR1 SEHNR and CDR2 FQNEAQ come from the germline V gene (reference sequence). V lost 1 base and J 0 bases, leaving 10 bases between the germline ends. The CDR3 totals 16 residues. In DNA, the CDR3 is TGTGCCAGCAGCTTAGAGGGGTCTCTCTCTGGAAACACCATATATTTT. Translation: CASSLEGSLSGNTIYF.